This T cell receptor (beta chain) came from a study of blood T cell repertoires in COVID-19. Across the whole study: Researchers got acute and convalescent COVID-19 samples from the United States, Italy and Spain. From T cells, B-cell-depleted T cells, or PBMCs came the material, which was cDNA or gDNA.

In the case of this clone: The sample contains more than one DNA sequence encoding this CDR3.

In the original processing: Cell counts per sample came from amplifying reference gene primers. The assay was immunoSEQ multiplex PCR, and TCRdb's table has in-frame clones only and misses some. D and trimming were read from the DNA, whereas the V and J calls and clone size are those reported in that table. The table shows 250,000 to 300,000 clones, with approximately 88% occurring only once. The CDR3 has 14 residues. V dropped 4 bases and J dropped 1 base, with 7 bases sitting between them. CDR1 and CDR2 from the germline V gene are KGHDR and SFDVKD. Sequencing was done on a sample of peripheral blood. The chain is built from TRBV24-1 and TRBJ1-5; D is possibly TRBD1 (6 bases). The source of this sequence is a woman aged 30 to 39 with acute or convalescent COVID-19. DNA of the CDR3: TGTGCCACCAGTGACACAGGGAGCAATCAGCCCCAGCATTTT. It specifies CATSDTGSNQPQHF.